This T cell receptor (beta chain) was sequenced for a study of blood T cell repertoires in COVID-19 (dated by TCRdb to about 2020). The study in broad terms: Collaborator samples came from the United States, Italy and Spain and covered acute and convalescent phases of COVID-19. The material from the prospective study consisted of cDNA or gDNA derived from T cells, B-cell-depleted T cells, or PBMCs. The dataset comprised deeply sampled blood TCRbeta repertoires from subjects exposed to, actively infected with, or recovered from COVID-19. The repertoires were released in a freely available public database meant as a resource for research on the immune response to SARS-CoV-2. The samples were drawn from two sources: the first 160 participants of the ongoing ImmuneRACE study, and fewer than 1,500 subjects contributed by 6 global collaborators. A de-identified subject ID, COVID-19 status, age in years and sex were almost always included in the sample metadata. Where available, HLA class I and class II types were taken from metadata supplied by the sample provider and were not determined by assay-based typing.

Results the study describes overall, beyond this receptor: Clinical and demographic metadata were provided uncurated, with the amount varying by source and participant.

TCRbeta CDR3 regions were amplified from genomic DNA by means of the immunoSEQ Assay, a bias-controlled multiplex PCR. Per the authors' processing: The number of nucleated cells in each sample was estimated by amplification of reference gene primers within the assay. Sequence reads were collapsed and filtered to measure the absolute abundance of every unique TCRbeta CDR3 rearrangement. For each sample, productive Simpson clonality was calculated by taking the square root of Simpson's diversity index across productive rearrangements. The table was pulled from immuneACCESS by TCRdb, which kept in-frame rearrangements only. Such tables lose some clones; where checked, under half of the loss comes from unresolved V genes, and the rest has no known cause. The D gene and trimming were derived from the DNA, and the V and J assignments and clone size from that table. In all, the sample holds about 42,000 clones, and roughly 80% of those were seen once. The top ten clonotypes cover approximately 30% of the sample.

Each collaborating institution followed its own protocols to collect whole blood in K2EDTA tubes. Collaborator samples were shipped for TCRbeta analysis as frozen whole blood, isolated PBMCs, or DNA extracted from either sample type. Deletion took 8 bases off V and 4 bases off J, with a span of 11 bases between the germline ends. There are 11 amino acids in the CDR3, from cysteine to phenylalanine inclusive. Of the read, only the CDR3 DNA is kept; its 33 bases are in frame from base 1. Per the germline V gene (reference sequence), GTSNPN is the CDR1 and SVGIG is the CDR2. The count of this clone is one. The target of this receptor is not known. The record has no base qualities; no much larger clone is one base away.

The sequence joins TRBV30 to TRBJ2-5; confidence is insufficient to name the D gene. The specimen sequenced was peripheral blood. The sequence derives from a woman between 65 and 79 years old with acute or convalescent COVID-19. The CDR3 reads CAGLSRETQYF. In nucleotide form, the sequence is TGTGCCGGTTTAAGTAGAGAGACCCAGTACTTC.